Below, 5 T cell receptor beta chains from the same sample are listed, as sequenced in a study of identical twins. One entry per CDR3 protein, called by TCRdb with MiXCR from the 5' RACE reads. The data contain 200,000 to 250,000 distinct CDR3 sequences, about 7% of them singletons. These data were likewise used in another study, on yellow fever vaccine responses in identical twins.

Specimen: memory (CD45RO+) T cells sorted from blood. These receptors were taken from a woman between 18 and 29 years old in good health.

In this sample, this clonotype turned up a few times. The chain is built from TRBV5-6 and TRBJ1-4; unclear D gene. Germline loops: CDR1 SGHDT, CDR2 YYEEEE. The CDR3 spans 14 residues. Trimming removed 7 bases at V and 6 bases at J, with 16 bases between. The CDR3 nucleotides are TGTGCCAGCCGCGAGGGAGGGAATGATGAAAAACTGTTTTTT. It specifies CASREGGNDEKLFF.

This chain links TRBV7-9 with TRBJ2-1; perhaps TRBD1 as D (5 bases). Per germline, CDR1 SEHNR and CDR2 FQNEAQ (reference sequence). The CDR3 contains 11 residues. Trimming cost V 1 base and J 10 bases, with 5 bases left between them. CDR3 protein: CASSLDREQFF. The CDR3 DNA is TGTGCCAGCAGCTTAGACAGGGAGCAGTTCTTC.

There are a few counts of this clonotype. The chain employs TRBV20-1 and TRBJ2-7, with a possible D match to TRBD2 (6 bases). CDR3 length: 13 amino acids. Germline V lookup: CDR1 DFQATT, CDR2 SNEGSKA (reference sequence). V gave up 0 bases and J gave up 5 bases, with 11 bases separating them. DNA for the CDR3: TGCAGTGCTAGAGATGGAGGGTCCCACGAGCAGTACTTC. Its translation is CSARDGGSHEQYF.

In this sample, this clonotype turned up many times. The chain joins TRBV18 to TRBJ2-1; TRBD1 matches at 7 bases. The germline V gene encodes CDR1 KGHSH and CDR2 LQKENI. CDR3 size: 14 residues. V was pared by 1 base and J by 8 bases, with 5 bases of the junction left unmatched. The CDR3, as DNA: TGTGCCAGCTCACCACAGGGGGCGAAGGATGAGCAGTTCTTC. Protein product: CASSPQGAKDEQFF. The variable domain in full, completed from reference TRBV18 and TRBJ2-1, reads NAGVMQNPRHLVRRRGQEARLRCSPMKGHSHVYWYRQLPEEGLKFMVYLQKENIIDESGMPKERFSAEFPKEGPSILRIQQVVRGDSAAYFCASSPQGAKDEQFFGPGTRLTVL.

This clonotype has just a few counts. V usage is TRBV19 and J usage is TRBJ2-6; D possibly corresponds to TRBD1 (6 bases). CDR3 length equals 15 residues. CDR1 is LNHDA and CDR2 is SQIVND in the germline V gene (reference sequence). V was shortened by 4 bases and J by 1 base, with 8 bases between the two germline ends. CDR3 nucleotides: TGTGCCAGTAGTAAACAGGGATCTGGGGCCAACGTCCTGACTTTC. Translation gives CASSKQGSGANVLTF.